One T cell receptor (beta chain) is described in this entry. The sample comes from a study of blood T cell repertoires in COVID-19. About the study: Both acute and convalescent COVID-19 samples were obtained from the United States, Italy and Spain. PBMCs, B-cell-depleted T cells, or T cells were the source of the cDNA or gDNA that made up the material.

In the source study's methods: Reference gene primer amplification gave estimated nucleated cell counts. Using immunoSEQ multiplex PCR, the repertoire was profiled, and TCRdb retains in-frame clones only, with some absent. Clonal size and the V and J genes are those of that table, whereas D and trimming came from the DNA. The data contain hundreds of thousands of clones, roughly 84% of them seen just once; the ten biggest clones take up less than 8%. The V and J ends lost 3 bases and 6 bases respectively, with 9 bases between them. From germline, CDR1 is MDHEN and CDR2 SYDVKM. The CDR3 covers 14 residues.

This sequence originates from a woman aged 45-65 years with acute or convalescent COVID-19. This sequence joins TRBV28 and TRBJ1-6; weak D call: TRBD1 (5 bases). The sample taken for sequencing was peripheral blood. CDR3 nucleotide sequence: TGTGCCAGCAGTTTCAGACAGAGTAATTCACCCCTCCACTTT. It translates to CASSFRQSNSPLHF.